Listed below are T cell receptor beta chains from one sample, sequenced in a study of blood T cell repertoires in COVID-19. Assay used: immunoSEQ multiplex PCR; TCRdb lists only in-frame clones, some missing. The sample lists some 290,000 clones; 86% were seen once. Sequenced material: peripheral blood. Receptors originate from a woman aged 25 to 39 with COVID-19, enrolled during active disease. Each CDR3 is given with its conserved first and last residue. The order of the fields is clone size, J gene, D gene, V gene, CDR3 protein, CDR3 DNA. The D gene is left open where the match is weak. Not every row has a clone size; where given, it reads once, few, many or a size class.

>-|TRBJ1-6|TRBD1|TRBV6-1
CASSDRTGTLYNSPLHF
TGTGCCAGCAGTGATCGGACAGGGACGCTTTATAATTCACCCCTCCACTTT
>-|TRBJ2-3|TRBD1|TRBV19
CASRDRDTDTQYF
TGTGCCAGTCGGGACAGGGACACTGATACGCAGTATTTT
>few|TRBJ2-7|-|TRBV10-1
CASSQGRSYEQYF
TGCGCCAGCTCGCAGGGCCGATCCTACGAGCAGTACTTC
>-|TRBJ2-2|-|TRBV3-1/TRBV3-2
CASSQGVTSRTGELFF
TGTGCCAGCAGCCAAGGCGTGACGTCTAGGACCGGGGAGCTGTTTTTT
>-|TRBJ1-5|TRBD1|TRBV5-1
CASSLGTANQPQHF
TGCGCCAGCAGCTTAGGGACAGCAAATCAGCCCCAGCATTTT
>once|TRBJ2-1|TRBD2|TRBV30
CAWTQETSGGNEQFF
TGTGCCTGGACCCAAGAGACTAGCGGGGGGAATGAGCAGTTCTTC
>-|TRBJ2-7|-|TRBV3-1/TRBV3-2
CASRAGQQGYEQYF
TGTGCCAGCAGGGCCGGACAACAGGGTTACGAGCAGTACTTC
>-|TRBJ1-5|-|TRBV28
CASSFTGSNQPQHF
TGTGCCAGCAGTTTCACCGGGAGCAATCAGCCCCAGCATTTT
>few|TRBJ1-6|-|TRBV6-4
CASSPQEYNSPLHF
TGTGCCAGCAGTCCCCAGGAATATAATTCACCCCTCCACTTT
>-|TRBJ2-7|TRBD1|TRBV27
CASSLSQGAYEQYF
TGTGCCAGCAGTTTAAGTCAGGGGGCCTACGAGCAGTACTTC
>-|TRBJ2-1|-|TRBV23-1
CASMLAGGSRDEQFF
TGCGCCAGCATGTTGGCCGGTGGGAGTAGGGATGAGCAGTTCTTC
>-|TRBJ2-2|TRBD2|TRBV5-6
CARSLGAGGQPGELFF
TGTGCCCGCAGCTTGGGGGCGGGGGGGCAGCCCGGGGAGCTGTTTTTT
>-|TRBJ2-7|TRBD1|TRBV19
CASRGTGDYEQYF
TGTGCCAGTAGGGGGACAGGGGACTACGAGCAGTACTTC
>-|TRBJ1-5|-|TRBV2
CASSGGSGTVTSNQPQHF
TGTGCCAGCAGTGGAGGGTCAGGGACTGTGACGAGCAATCAGCCCCAGCATTTT